The 5 T cell receptor beta chains presented below share a single source sample, sequenced in a study of blood T cell repertoires in COVID-19. Only in-frame clones appear in the TCRdb table, and some are missing; sequencing was by immunoSEQ multiplex PCR. The table has over 150,000 clones, around nine tenths seen once; the top ten hold roughly 2.5%. The material sequenced was peripheral blood. The receptors were sampled from a woman of 80 years or more with COVID-19, enrolled during active disease.

This clone was counted a few times. The chain employs TRBV7-8 and TRBJ2-7, with D tentatively TRBD2 (6 bases). The V gene's germline CDR1 is SGHVS and CDR2 FQNEAQ. The V end was cut by 5 bases, the J end by 6 bases, with 17 bases between. This CDR3 is 14 amino acids long. The CDR3 region is CASSLYRGEAEQYF. The CDR3 bases are TGTGCCAGCAGCCTCTACCGTGGGGAGGCCGAGCAGTACTTC.

This clone was recorded only once. V gene TRBV4-3 combines with J gene TRBJ1-6; tentative D call: TRBD1 (6 bases). Germline V gives CDR1 LGHNA, CDR2 YSLEER. The CDR3 sequence is 14 residues long. Between the trimmed V and J ends, which lost 4 bases and 10 bases, there was a span of 14 bases. DNA of the CDR3: TGCGCCAGCAGCCTGTCAGGGGATAGCTCACCCCTCCACTTT. Amino acid sequence: CASSLSGDSSPLHF.

V is TRBV19 and J is TRBJ2-5; tentative D call: TRBD1 (5 bases). CDR1 and CDR2 from the germline V gene are LNHDA and SQIVND (reference sequence). Deletions cut 1 base from V and 5 bases from J, with 8 bases between. The CDR3 has 13 residues. The CDR3 DNA is TGTGCCAGTAGTATAGTTCAGGGTGAGACCCAGTACTTC. Amino acid sequence: CASSIVQGETQYF. The full variable domain, rest sourced from reference TRBV19 and TRBJ2-5, is DGGITQSPKYLFRKEGQNVTLSCEQNLNHDAMYWYRQDPGQGLRLIYYSQIVNDFQKGDIAEGYSVSREKKESFPLTVTSAQKNPTAFYLCASSIVQGETQYFGPGTRLLVL.

The gene calls are TRBV19 and TRBJ2-2; 11 bases are a match to TRBD1. The J segment lost 5 bases and the V segment lost 5 bases, leaving 16 bases of the junction unmatched. The V gene's germline CDR1 is LNHDA and CDR2 SQIVND (reference sequence). The CDR3 extends over 19 amino acids. CDR3 coding DNA: TGTGCCAGTAGTTGGCGAACCCCAGGACAGGGGGCGAGAACCGGGGAGCTGTTTTTT. This encodes CASSWRTPGQGARTGELFF.

The chain joins TRBV19 to TRBJ1-2; possible D gene TRBD1, 5 bases. The CDR3 is 13 amino acids. V was trimmed by 6 bases and J by 2 bases, leaving 10 bases between them. Germline loops: CDR1 LNHDA, CDR2 SQIVND (reference sequence). CDR3 DNA sequence: TGTGCCAGTAGGAAGGACACCAACTATGGCTACACCTTC. Amino acid sequence: CASRKDTNYGYTF. The full variable domain, completed using reference TRBV19 and TRBJ1-2, is DGGITQSPKYLFRKEGQNVTLSCEQNLNHDAMYWYRQDPGQGLRLIYYSQIVNDFQKGDIAEGYSVSREKKESFPLTVTSAQKNPTAFYLCASRKDTNYGYTFGSGTRLTVV.